Sequencing of this TCR beta chain was carried out in a study of Graves' ophthalmopathy and Graves' hyperthyroidism. Germline CDR1 GTSNPN, CDR2 SVGIG (reference sequence). V trimming: 0 bases; J trimming: 6 bases; junction bases outside the gene matches: 3. CDR3 length: 13 residues. Amplification targeted the TCR beta CDR3 regions, with RNA transcripts as the source material. An initial RT-PCR round employing HTBI primers preceded a second-round multiplex PCR. One entry per CDR3 protein results from TCRdb running MiXCR on the multiplex PCR reads. The data contain fewer than 650,000 distinct CDR3 sequences, about 20% of them singletons. This clonotype has a count of ten or more.

V and J are TRBV30 and TRBJ2-7; TRBD1 matches at 9 bases. Sample: peripheral blood. This sequence originates from a young woman with stable Graves' hyperthyroidism. Some clones in this sample may be carry-over from other donors' samples. Here the CDR3 DNA reads TGTGCCTGGAGTGTCTGGACAGGGGCCGAGCAGTACTTC. It encodes CAWSVWTGAEQYF.